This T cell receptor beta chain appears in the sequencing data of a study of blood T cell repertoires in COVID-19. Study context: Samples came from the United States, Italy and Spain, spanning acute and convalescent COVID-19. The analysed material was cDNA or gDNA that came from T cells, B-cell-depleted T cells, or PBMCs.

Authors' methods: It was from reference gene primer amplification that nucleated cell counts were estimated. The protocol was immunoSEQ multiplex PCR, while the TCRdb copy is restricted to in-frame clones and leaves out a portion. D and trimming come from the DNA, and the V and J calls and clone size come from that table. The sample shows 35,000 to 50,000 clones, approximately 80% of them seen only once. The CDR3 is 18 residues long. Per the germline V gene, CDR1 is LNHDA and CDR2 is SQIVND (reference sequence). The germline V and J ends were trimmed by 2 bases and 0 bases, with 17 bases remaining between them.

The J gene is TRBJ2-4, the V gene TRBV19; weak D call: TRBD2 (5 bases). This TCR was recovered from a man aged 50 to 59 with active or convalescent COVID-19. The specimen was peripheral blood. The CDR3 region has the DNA TGTGCCAGTAGTATACCCAACCGGCCGGCGGGAGCCAAAAACATTCAGTACTTC. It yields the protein CASSIPNRPAGAKNIQYF.